This T cell receptor (beta chain) was recovered during a study of response to subunit inactivated influenza vaccine. Study outcomes and limitations: New T cells are recruited in small numbers by each seasonal influenza vaccination, according to the authors' suggestion.

In regard to this clonotype: Its cognate antigen is unknown.

MiXCR, run by TCRdb on the RT-PCR reads, gives a single entry per CDR3 protein. This table holds hundreds of thousands of distinct CDR3 sequences, around 11% found once. CDR3 length equals 14 residues. Trimming removed 2 bases from V and 9 bases from J, with 15 bases in between. Germline CDR1 SGDLS, CDR2 YYNGEE. The sample was also linked to a second study, of T cells expressing NK-cell markers. That source notes: Making the TCR beta cDNA relied on 5'RACE template switching with UMIs. The TCR beta repertoires were obtained from sorted CD3+CD56+NKG2C+, CD3+CD56+NKG2C- and CD3+CD56-NKG2C+ T cells. Top CD8+ clonotypes included the dominant CD3+CD56+NKG2C+ clonotypes in six donors. Whether expanded NKG2C+ T cell clones were HCMV specific stayed uncertain.

The receptor was isolated from a man aged 45-65 years who received an inactivated influenza vaccine. The chain joins TRBV9 to TRBJ2-1, with D possibly called TRBD1 or TRBD2 (7 bases each). Source: PBMCs from blood, taken on the day of vaccination. CDR3 loop: CASSVEWEGAEQFF. The CDR3 DNA reads as TGTGCCAGCAGCGTTGAATGGGAGGGGGCTGAGCAGTTCTTC.